This is a list of T cell receptor beta chains from one sample in a study of human T cells and chemical hapten exposure. TCRdb reprocessed the 5' RACE reads with MiXCR, giving one entry per CDR3 protein. The sample includes 81,000 or so distinct CDR3 sequences, 7% to 8% of them seen just once. The receptor source for this set is a male donor in good health. Each CDR3 is given with its conserved first and last residue. A D gene is named only where the DNA matches it firmly. Size is omitted from some rows. Given values are once, few, many or a class for expanded clones.

TRBJ2-7	.	many	TRBV20-1	TGCAGTGCTAGAGATAATGCAAATCCCTACGAGCAGTACTTC	CSARDNANPYEQYF
TRBJ2-6	TRBD1	few	TRBV7-9	TGTGCCAGCAGCTACAGGGGCGCCAACGTCCTGACTTTC	CASSYRGANVLTF
TRBJ1-1	TRBD1	many	TRBV27	TGTGCCAGCAGTTTATTTCCGGACAGGGGCACTGAAGCTTTCTTT	CASSLFPDRGTEAFF
TRBJ2-3	TRBD2	.	TRBV6-6	TGTGCCAGCAGTTACGGGCGGGGGTCCACAGATACGCAGTATTTT	CASSYGRGSTDTQYF
TRBJ1-4	.	.	TRBV18	TGTGCCAGCTCCATAGACATTGAAGAAAAACTGTTTTTT	CASSIDIEEKLFF
TRBJ1-5	TRBD1	many	TRBV20-1	TGCAGTGCCTCCGGACAGGGCAATCAGCCCCAGCATTTT	CSASGQGNQPQHF
TRBJ2-5	.	many	TRBV7-8	TGTGCCAGCAGCTTAGGAGCGGAAGAGACCCAGTACTTC	CASSLGAEETQYF
TRBJ1-6	.	few	TRBV12-5	TGTGCTAGTGGTTTGGACCTAACAGGGAGCTCCTATAATTCACCCCTCCACTTT	CASGLDLTGSSYNSPLHF
TRBJ2-7	.	.	TRBV2	TGTGCCAGCAGTGAGGGGATATTTACCGGGTCCTACGAGCAGTACTTC	CASSEGIFTGSYEQYF
TRBJ1-3	TRBD1	.	TRBV5-8	TGTGCCAGCAGCTCCCGGACAGGGGCAGGCACCATATATTTT	CASSSRTGAGTIYF
TRBJ2-7	.	many	TRBV29-1	TGCAGCGTGGCCGTCGAGACCTACGAGCAGTACTTC	CSVAVETYEQYF
TRBJ2-2	.	many	TRBV4-3	TGCGCCAGCAGCCAAGGGGGAGGGGGTCTTTCGAACACCGGGGAGCTGTTTTTT	CASSQGGGGLSNTGELFF
TRBJ2-3	TRBD2	few	TRBV7-8	TGTGCCAGCAGCTTAGTTAGCGGGGGGCCAGATACGCAGTATTTT	CASSLVSGGPDTQYF
TRBJ1-4	TRBD1	many	TRBV6-5	TGTGCCAGCAGTTGGACAGGAACAACTAATGAAAAACTGTTTTTT	CASSWTGTTNEKLFF
TRBJ1-4	.	few	TRBV7-8	TGTGCCAGCAGCTTAGGGGCCGGGACGGGGAGTGAAAAACTGTTTTTT	CASSLGAGTGSEKLFF
TRBJ1-1	.	few	TRBV14	TGTGCCAGCAGCCAAGGGACAGTCTTGGCTGAAGCTTTCTTT	CASSQGTVLAEAFF
TRBJ2-7	TRBD1	.	TRBV7-2	TGTGCCAGCAGCCCTGGGGACAGAACCTACGAGCAGTACTTC	CASSPGDRTYEQYF